This T cell receptor (beta chain) was sequenced in a study of cytomegalovirus exposure and HLA in healthy donors. Points on this clone: Its matching antigen is unknown.

Produced via immunoSEQ multiplex PCR; TCRdb's table is partial and in-frame only. The sample lists tens of thousands of clones, 95% to 98% seen once, with 1.5% to 2% in the top ten. CDR3 size: 14 residues. V lost 6 bases to trimming and J lost 4 bases; unmatched junction nucleotides: 7. The germline V gene encodes CDR1 MDHEN and CDR2 SYDVKM. Notes on the study in general: Many donors carried some public TCRs, although rarity characterized most TCR sequences.

V usage is TRBV28 and J usage is TRBJ1-1; 8 positions agree with TRBD1. The receptor's source is a woman between 18 and 29 years old in good health and CMV-seropositive. Sequenced material: PBMCs. The CDR3 sequence: CASSQDRETTEAFF. The CDR3 DNA reads TGTGCCAGCAGCCAGGACAGGGAGACCACTGAAGCTTTCTTT.